This T cell receptor (beta chain) was recorded in a study of control samples from healthy donors and cancer patients. The method was immunoSEQ multiplex PCR; TCRdb's version includes in-frame clones alone and lacks a portion of them. The sample shows around 110,000 clones, more than 70% of them seen only once. Input material: blood. This receptor was taken from a woman between 65 and 79 years old in good health.

The CDR3 loop is CASSQRGGEKLFF. The CDR3 DNA sequence: TGTGCCAGCAGCCAGAGGGGCGGAGAAAAACTGTTTTTT. The chain links TRBV3-1 (or the pseudogene TRBV3-2) to TRBJ1-4, with a possible D match to TRBD1 (5 bases). The CDR3 contains 13 residues. Germline CDR1 is LGHDT and CDR2 is YNNKEL (reference sequence). Deletions cut 3 bases from V and 8 bases from J, with 10 bases between.